Given below is one T cell receptor (beta chain) in context. The antigen this receptor binds is unknown. Base-call qualities are not available, and no considerably larger clone is one nucleotide away. TCRbeta CDR3 regions were amplified from genomic DNA using the immunoSEQ Assay, a bias-controlled multiplex PCR. The authors' pipeline ran thus. The number of nucleated cells in each sample was estimated from the amplification of reference gene primers within the assay. Sequence reads were collapsed and filtered to measure the absolute abundance of every unique TCRbeta CDR3 rearrangement. For each sample, productive Simpson clonality was calculated as the square root of Simpson's diversity index over productive rearrangements. TCRdb holds this immuneACCESS table with in-frame rearrangements only. Some clones are missing; in checked studies, unresolved V genes explain under half, and the rest has no known cause. V and J calls and clone size come straight from that table; D and trimming were deduced from the DNA. The sample table contains around 300,000 clones; only one count was recorded for 75% to 90% of them. The ten largest clones take up about 3% of the sample.

This sample is part of a study of blood T cell repertoires in COVID-19 (dated by TCRdb to the early 2020s). About the investigation overall: Samples from collaborators originated in the United States, Italy and Spain and spanned both the acute and convalescent phases of COVID-19. The prospective study material was composed of cDNA or gDNA derived from T cells, B-cell-depleted T cells, or PBMCs. Subjects who had been exposed to COVID-19, were actively infected with it, or had recovered from it provided the deeply sampled blood TCRbeta repertoires that made up the dataset. A freely available public database, intended as a resource for researchers studying the immune response to SARS-CoV-2, is where the repertoires were released. Samples were obtained from the ongoing ImmuneRACE study (first 160 participants) and from approximately 1,200 subjects provided by 6 global collaborators. A de-identified subject ID, COVID-19 status, age in years and sex were almost always included in the sample metadata. HLA class I and class II types, where available, came from metadata supplied by the sample provider rather than from assay-based typing. General study outcomes and caveats: Clinical and demographic metadata were provided uncurated, with the amount varying by source and participant.

Collaborating institutions collected whole blood in K2EDTA tubes following their own protocols. For TCRbeta analysis, collaborators shipped samples as frozen whole blood, isolated PBMCs, or DNA extracted from either of those sample types. The cysteine opens and the phenylalanine closes a CDR3 of 15 amino acids. Only the CDR3 DNA stays, 45 bases, in frame from base 1. According to the germline V gene, CDR1 reads MGHRA and CDR2 reads YSYEKL. After removal of 0 bases from V and 5 bases from J, the junction retains 3 bases not matched to a gene. Sequencing was performed on peripheral blood. The rearranged chain carries TRBV4-1 and TRBJ1-2; TRBD1 matches 10 bases in the middle. This receptor was identified in a woman aged 25 to 45 with active or convalescent COVID-19. The DNA is as follows: TGCGCCAGCAGCCAAGAAGGGACAGGGGTATATGGCTACACCTTC. It translates as CASSQEGTGVYGYTF.